This T cell receptor beta chain was identified in a study of blood T cell repertoires in COVID-19 (TCRdb year 2020). Some background on the complete study: Samples covering the acute and convalescent phases of COVID-19 were provided by collaborators in the United States, Italy and Spain. A freely available public database, intended as a resource for researchers studying the immune response to SARS-CoV-2, is where the repertoires were released. The dataset comprised deeply sampled blood TCRbeta repertoires from subjects exposed to, actively infected with, or recovered from COVID-19. HLA class I and class II types, where available, came from metadata supplied by the sample provider rather than from assay-based typing. The prospective study material was composed of cDNA or gDNA derived from T cells, B-cell-depleted T cells, or PBMCs. Nearly every sample came with metadata listing a de-identified subject ID, COVID-19 status, age in years and sex. Samples were obtained from the ongoing ImmuneRACE study (first 160 participants) and from about 1,300 subjects provided by 6 global collaborators.

TCRbeta CDR3 regions were amplified from genomic DNA by means of the immunoSEQ Assay, a bias-controlled multiplex PCR. Under the source paper's analysis protocol: The number of nucleated cells in each sample was estimated from the amplification of reference gene primers within the assay. To quantify the absolute abundance of each unique TCRbeta CDR3 rearrangement, sequence reads were collapsed and filtered. For each sample, productive Simpson clonality was calculated as the square root of Simpson's diversity index over productive rearrangements. Not all clones reach the TCRdb copy of this immuneACCESS table, which keeps in-frame sequences only. Checked studies attribute under half of the gap to unresolved V genes and leave the rest unexplained. That table furnishes V, J and clone size, whereas the DNA furnished D and trimming. Recorded for this sample are some 140,000 clones; roughly four fifths of them occurred a single time. The leading ten clones occupy approximately 20% of the sample.

V loses 4 bases, J loses 6 bases, and the germline ends lie 12 bases apart. CDR1 and CDR2 are drawn from the germline V gene (reference sequence): SEHNR, FQNEAQ. The CDR3 starts with the cysteine, ends with the phenylalanine, and has 13 residues. Left in the record is the CDR3 DNA by itself, 39 bases read in frame from the first base. In the prospective study, participants were roughly 18 to 95 years old, resided in under 30 geographic areas of the United States, and were enrolled through a virtual design. In the prospective study, cohorts were assigned on the basis of participant-reported clinical history obtained from a screening survey and a study questionnaire. Recovered participants in ImmuneRACE Cohort 3 were defined as having two consecutive negative NP/OP PCR tests, clearance from a healthcare professional, or resolution of symptoms. Mobile phlebotomists in the prospective study collected whole blood, serum and a nasopharyngeal or oropharyngeal swab from every participant. Additional blood draws and questionnaires over an approximately 2-month period could optionally be provided by prospective study participants. Prospective study blood samples were shipped either frozen or at room temperature before DNA extraction.

This clone was recorded only once. What antigen it recognizes has not been identified. No much larger clone exists at a distance of one base, and base qualities are not known. General study outcomes and caveats: The quantity of clinical and demographic metadata differed by source and by participant and was supplied without curation.

The V and J segments used are TRBV7-9 and TRBJ1-2; the D gene is perhaps TRBD1, from 5 matching bases. The sequence was collected from a man aged 30-40 years who had recovered from COVID-19. The source material was PBMCs or T cells enriched from blood (not recorded which). The CDR3 region reads CASSWGGSDGYTF. The DNA reads as follows: TGTGCCAGCAGCTGGGGGGGTAGCGATGGCTACACCTTC.